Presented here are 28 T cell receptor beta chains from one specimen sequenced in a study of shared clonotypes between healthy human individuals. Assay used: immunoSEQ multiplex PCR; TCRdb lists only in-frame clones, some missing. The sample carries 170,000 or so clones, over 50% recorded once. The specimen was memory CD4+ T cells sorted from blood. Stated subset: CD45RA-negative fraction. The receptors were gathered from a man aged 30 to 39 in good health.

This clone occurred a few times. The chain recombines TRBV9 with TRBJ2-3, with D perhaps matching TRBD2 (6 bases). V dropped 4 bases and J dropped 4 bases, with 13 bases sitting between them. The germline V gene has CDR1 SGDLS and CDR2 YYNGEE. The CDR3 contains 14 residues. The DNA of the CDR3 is TGTGCCAGCAGCCCCCGGGAGTCCTCAGATACGCAGTATTTT. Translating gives CASSPRESSDTQYF. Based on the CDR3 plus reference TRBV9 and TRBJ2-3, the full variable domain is DSGVTQTPKHLITATGQRVTLRCSPRSGDLSVYWYQQSLDQGLQFLIQYYNGEERAKGNILERFSAQQFPDLHSELNLSSLELGDSALYFCASSPRESSDTQYFGPGTRLTVL.

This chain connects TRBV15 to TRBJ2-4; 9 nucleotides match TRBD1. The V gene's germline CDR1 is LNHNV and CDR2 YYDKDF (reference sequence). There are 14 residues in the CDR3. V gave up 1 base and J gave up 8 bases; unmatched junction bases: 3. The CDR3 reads CATSRAGQGDIQYF. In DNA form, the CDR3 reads TGTGCCACCAGCAGAGCGGGACAGGGTGACATTCAGTACTTC.

The CDR3 nucleotides are TGTGCCAGCAGCATCCCCCCGGCAACCCGCGCCTACGAGCAGTACTTC. Translation: CASSIPPATRAYEQYF. This chain joins TRBV21-1 and TRBJ2-7. TRBV21-1 is flagged as a pseudogene. The CDR3 is 16 amino acids.

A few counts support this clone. CDR3 residues: CASSDGRYEQYF. In DNA form, the CDR3 reads TGCGCCAGCAGTGATGGACGGTACGAGCAGTACTTC. V usage is TRBV10-1 and J usage is TRBJ2-7, with D unclear. Germline assignment: CDR1 WNHNN and CDR2 SYGVQD (reference sequence). The CDR3 has 12 residues. Trimming removed 3 bases at V and 4 bases at J, with 7 bases between.

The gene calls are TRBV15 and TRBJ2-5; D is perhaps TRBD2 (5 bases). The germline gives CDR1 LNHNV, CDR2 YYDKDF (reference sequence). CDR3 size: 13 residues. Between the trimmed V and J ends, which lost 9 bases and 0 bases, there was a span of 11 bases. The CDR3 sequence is CATGRGYQETQYF. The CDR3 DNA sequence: TGTGCCACAGGGAGAGGGTACCAAGAGACCCAGTACTTC.

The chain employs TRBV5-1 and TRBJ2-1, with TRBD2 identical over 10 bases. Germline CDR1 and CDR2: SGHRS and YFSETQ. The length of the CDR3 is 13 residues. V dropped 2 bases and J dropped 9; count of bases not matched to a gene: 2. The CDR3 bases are TGCGCCAGCAGCTTCTCTAGCGGGGGTGAGCAGTTCTTC. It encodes CASSFSSGGEQFF.

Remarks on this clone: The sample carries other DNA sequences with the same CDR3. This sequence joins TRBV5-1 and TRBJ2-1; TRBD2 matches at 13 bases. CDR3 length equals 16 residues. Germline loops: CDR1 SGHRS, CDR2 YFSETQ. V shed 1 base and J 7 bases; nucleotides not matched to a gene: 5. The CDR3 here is CASSLTLAGGPNEQFF. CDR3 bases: TGCGCCAGCAGCTTGACACTAGCGGGAGGGCCGAATGAGCAGTTCTTC.

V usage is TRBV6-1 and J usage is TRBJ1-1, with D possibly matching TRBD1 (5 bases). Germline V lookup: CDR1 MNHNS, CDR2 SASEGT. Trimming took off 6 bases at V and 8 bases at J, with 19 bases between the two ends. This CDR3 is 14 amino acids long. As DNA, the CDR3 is TGTGCCAGCAGGGATACAGGAAGCAGAATCGAAGCTTTCTTT. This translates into CASRDTGSRIEAFF.

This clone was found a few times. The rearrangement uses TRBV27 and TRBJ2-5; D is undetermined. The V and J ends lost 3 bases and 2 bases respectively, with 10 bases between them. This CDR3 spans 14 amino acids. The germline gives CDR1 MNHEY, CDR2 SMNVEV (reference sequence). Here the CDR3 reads CASSFLSSQETQYF. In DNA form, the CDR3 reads TGTGCCAGCAGTTTTCTATCCAGTCAAGAGACCCAGTACTTC.

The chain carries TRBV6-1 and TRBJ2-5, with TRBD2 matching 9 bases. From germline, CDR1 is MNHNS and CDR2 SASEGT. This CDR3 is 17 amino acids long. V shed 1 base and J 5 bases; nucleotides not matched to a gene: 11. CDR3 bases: TGTGCCAGCAGTGAAGAGGTTCGTCTAGCGGGACGGGAGACCCAGTACTTC. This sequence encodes CASSEEVRLAGRETQYF.

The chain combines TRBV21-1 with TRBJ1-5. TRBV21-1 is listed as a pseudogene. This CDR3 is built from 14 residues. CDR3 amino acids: CASSKPSLNQPQHF. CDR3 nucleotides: TGTGCCAGCAGCAAACCCTCCTTGAATCAGCCCCAGCATTTT.

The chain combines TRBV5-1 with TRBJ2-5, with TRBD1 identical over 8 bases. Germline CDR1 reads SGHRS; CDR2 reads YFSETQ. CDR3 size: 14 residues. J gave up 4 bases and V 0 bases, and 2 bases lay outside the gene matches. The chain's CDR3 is CASSLGTGGETQYF. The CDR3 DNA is TGCGCCAGCAGCTTGGGAACAGGGGGAGAGACCCAGTACTTC.

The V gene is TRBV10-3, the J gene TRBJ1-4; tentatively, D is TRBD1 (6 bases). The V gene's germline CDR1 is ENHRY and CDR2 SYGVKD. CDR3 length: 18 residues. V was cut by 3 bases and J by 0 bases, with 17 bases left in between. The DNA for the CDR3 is TGTGCCATCAGTGACCCCCAAGACAGGCTAGCAACTAATGAAAAACTGTTTTTT. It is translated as CAISDPQDRLATNEKLFF.

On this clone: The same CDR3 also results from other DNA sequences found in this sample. The CDR3 region is CASSLAGVGEQYF. CDR3 coding DNA: TGTGCCAGCAGCTTAGCAGGAGTCGGCGAGCAGTACTTC. The V gene is TRBV11-2, the J gene TRBJ2-7; D is unresolved. Germline V gene data show CDR1 as SGHAT and CDR2 as FQNNGV. Trimming took off 1 base at V and 6 bases at J, with 10 bases between the two ends. The CDR3 contains 13 residues.

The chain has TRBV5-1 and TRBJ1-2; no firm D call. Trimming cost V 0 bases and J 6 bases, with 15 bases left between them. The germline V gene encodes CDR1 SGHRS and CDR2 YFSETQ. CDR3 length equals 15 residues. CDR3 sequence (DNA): TGCGCCAGCAGCTTGGAGGTCAGCGCCCATAATGGCTACACCTTC. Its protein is CASSLEVSAHNGYTF.

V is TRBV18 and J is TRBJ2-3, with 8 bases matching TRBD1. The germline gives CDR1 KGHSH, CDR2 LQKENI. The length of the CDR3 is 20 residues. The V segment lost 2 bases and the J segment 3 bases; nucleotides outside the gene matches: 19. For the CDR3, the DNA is TGTGCCAGCTCACCAATCCCGCCGGCTAGTTCTGGACAGGGTACAGATACGCAGTATTTT. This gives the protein CASSPIPPASSGQGTDTQYF. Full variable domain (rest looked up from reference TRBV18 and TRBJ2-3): NAGVMQNPRHLVRRRGQEARLRCSPMKGHSHVYWYRQLPEEGLKFMVYLQKENIIDESGMPKERFSAEFPKEGPSILRIQQVVRGDSAAYFCASSPIPPASSGQGTDTQYFGPGTRLTVL.

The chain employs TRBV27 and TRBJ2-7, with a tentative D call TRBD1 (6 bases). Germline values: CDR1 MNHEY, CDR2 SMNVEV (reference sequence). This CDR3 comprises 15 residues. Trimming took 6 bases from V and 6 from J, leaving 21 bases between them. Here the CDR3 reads CASSRQDLVGVEQYF. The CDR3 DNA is TGTGCCAGCAGCCGACAGGATCTTGTTGGGGTCGAGCAGTACTTC.

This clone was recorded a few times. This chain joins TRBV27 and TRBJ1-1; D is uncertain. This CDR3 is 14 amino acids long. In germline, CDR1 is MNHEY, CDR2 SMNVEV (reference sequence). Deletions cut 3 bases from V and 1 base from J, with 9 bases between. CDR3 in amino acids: CASSFLGQNTEAFF. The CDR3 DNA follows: TGTGCCAGCAGTTTTCTTGGCCAGAACACTGAAGCTTTCTTT.

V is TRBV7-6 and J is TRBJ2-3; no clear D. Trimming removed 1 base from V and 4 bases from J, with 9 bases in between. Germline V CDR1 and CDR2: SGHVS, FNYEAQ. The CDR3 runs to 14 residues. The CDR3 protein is CASSLDIGSDTQYF. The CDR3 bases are TGTGCCAGCAGCTTAGATATCGGTTCAGATACGCAGTATTTT. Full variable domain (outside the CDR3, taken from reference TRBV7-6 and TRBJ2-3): GAGVSQSPRYKVTKRGQDVALRCDPISGHVSLYWYRQALGQGPEFLTYFNYEAQQDKSGLPNDRFSAERPEGSISTLTIQRTEQRDSAMYRCASSLDIGSDTQYFGPGTRLTVL.

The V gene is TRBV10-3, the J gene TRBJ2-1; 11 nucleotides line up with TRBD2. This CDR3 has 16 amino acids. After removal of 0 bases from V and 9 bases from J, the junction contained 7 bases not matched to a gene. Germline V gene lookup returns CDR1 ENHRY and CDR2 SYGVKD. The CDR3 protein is CAISESLAGGMGEQFF. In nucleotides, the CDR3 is TGTGCCATCAGTGAGTCATTAGCGGGAGGGATGGGTGAGCAGTTCTTC.

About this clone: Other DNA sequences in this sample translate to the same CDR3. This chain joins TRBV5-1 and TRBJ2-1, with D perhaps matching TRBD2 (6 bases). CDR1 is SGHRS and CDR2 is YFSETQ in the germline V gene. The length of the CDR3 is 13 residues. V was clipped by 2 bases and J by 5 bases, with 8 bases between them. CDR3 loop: CASSFGGHNEQFF. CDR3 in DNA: TGCGCCAGCAGCTTCGGGGGACACAATGAGCAGTTCTTC.

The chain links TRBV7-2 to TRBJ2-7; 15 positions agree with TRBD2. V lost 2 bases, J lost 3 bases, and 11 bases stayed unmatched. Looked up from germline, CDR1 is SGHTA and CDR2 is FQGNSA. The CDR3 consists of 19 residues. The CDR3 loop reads CASSLLGTSGRINYYEQYF. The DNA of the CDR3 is TGTGCCAGCAGCTTATTAGGGACTAGCGGGAGGATAAATTACTACGAGCAGTACTTC.

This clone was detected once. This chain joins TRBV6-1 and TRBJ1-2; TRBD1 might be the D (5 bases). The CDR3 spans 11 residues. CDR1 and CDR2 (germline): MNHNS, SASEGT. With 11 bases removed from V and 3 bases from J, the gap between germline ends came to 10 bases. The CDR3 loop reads CAALGDYGYTF. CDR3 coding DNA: TGTGCCGCCCTAGGGGACTATGGCTACACCTTC.

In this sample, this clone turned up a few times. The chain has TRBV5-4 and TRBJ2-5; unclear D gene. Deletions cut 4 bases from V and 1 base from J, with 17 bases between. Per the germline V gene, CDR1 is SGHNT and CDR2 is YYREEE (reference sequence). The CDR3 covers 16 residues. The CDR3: CASSPTRAYVQETQYF. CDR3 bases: TGTGCCAGCAGCCCAACAAGGGCCTATGTCCAAGAGACCCAGTACTTC.

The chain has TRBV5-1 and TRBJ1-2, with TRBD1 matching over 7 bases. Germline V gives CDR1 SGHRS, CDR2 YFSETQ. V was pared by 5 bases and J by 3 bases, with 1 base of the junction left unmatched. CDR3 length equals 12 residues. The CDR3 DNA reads TGCGCCAGCAGGGGACAGTACTATGGCTACACCTTC. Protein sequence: CASRGQYYGYTF.

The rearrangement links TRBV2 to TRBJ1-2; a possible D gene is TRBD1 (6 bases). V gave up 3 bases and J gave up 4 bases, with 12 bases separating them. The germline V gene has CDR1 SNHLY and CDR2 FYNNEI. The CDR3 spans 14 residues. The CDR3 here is CASSDQQGRYGYTF. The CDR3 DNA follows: TGTGCCAGCAGTGATCAACAGGGCCGCTATGGCTACACCTTC.

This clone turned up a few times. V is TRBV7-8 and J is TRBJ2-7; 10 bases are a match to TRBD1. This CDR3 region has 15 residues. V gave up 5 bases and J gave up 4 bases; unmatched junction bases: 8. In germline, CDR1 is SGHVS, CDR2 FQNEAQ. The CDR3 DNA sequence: TGTGCCAGCAGCACTACGGGACAGGGGAAGTACGAGCAGTACTTC. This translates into CASSTTGQGKYEQYF.

The CDR3 DNA reads TGTGCCAGCAGCCCCACTACGAACACCGGGGAGCTGTTTTTT. Translating it yields CASSPTTNTGELFF. The J gene is TRBJ2-2, the V gene TRBV5-5, with D unresolved. The CDR3 has 14 amino acids. Trimming stripped 4 bases from V and 0 bases from J, with 7 bases between. CDR1 and CDR2 from the germline V gene are SGHKS and YYEKEE (reference sequence).